This is a list of T cell receptor beta chains from one sample in a study of blood T cell repertoires in COVID-19. Repertoires were generated with immunoSEQ multiplex PCR, while TCRdb's copy carries only in-frame clones and drops some. The sample contains about 76,000 clones, around nine tenths of which appear only once. The sequenced sample was peripheral blood. The receptors stem from a man aged 25 to 40 with acute or convalescent COVID-19. Each CDR3 is given with its conserved first and last residue. D genes are given only for firm matches. Clone size appears in some rows only: once, few, many, or a class for an expanded clone.

V	D	size	J	CDR3	DNA
TRBV5-1	TRBD2	-	TRBJ2-2	CASSLPPTSGNTGELFF	TGCGCCAGCAGCTTGCCCCCGACTAGCGGGAACACCGGGGAGCTGTTTTTT
TRBV6-2/TRBV6-3	-	few	TRBJ2-1	CASSYSSENEQFF	TGTGCCAGCAGTTACTCGTCGGAGAATGAGCAGTTCTTC
TRBV6-5	TRBD1	-	TRBJ1-3	CASRPGGFGNTIYF	TGTGCCAGCAGACCAGGGGGCTTTGGAAACACCATATATTTT
TRBV2	TRBD2	-	TRBJ2-1	CASSERIRLAGGYEQFF	TGTGCCAGCAGTGAAAGGATTCGACTAGCGGGAGGGTATGAGCAGTTCTTC
TRBV3-1/TRBV3-2	-	-	TRBJ1-3	CASSQEGQWGLGNTIYF	TGTGCCAGCAGCCAAGAGGGGCAGTGGGGTCTTGGAAACACCATATATTTT
TRBV7-9	TRBD2	-	TRBJ2-1	CASSSRTSGNEQFF	TGTGCCAGCAGCTCGCGGACTAGCGGAAATGAGCAGTTCTTC
TRBV6-5	TRBD1	-	TRBJ1-5	CASSSDRARQPQHF	TGTGCCAGCAGTTCTGACAGGGCGAGGCAGCCCCAGCATTTT
TRBV9	TRBD1	-	TRBJ1-2	CASSAESRGRGYGYTF	TGTGCCAGCAGCGCAGAAAGCAGGGGGCGCGGCTATGGCTACACCTTC
TRBV19	-	-	TRBJ1-1	CASSPQVARTEAFF	TGTGCCAGTAGTCCCCAGGTCGCTCGGACTGAAGCTTTCTTT
TRBV7-9	-	-	TRBJ1-5	CASSAGVGVQPQHF	TGTGCCAGCAGCGCAGGGGTTGGGGTTCAGCCCCAGCATTTT
TRBV7-2	TRBD2	once	TRBJ2-5	CASSLVRGGPQETQYF	TGTGCCAGCAGCTTAGTACGCGGGGGGCCCCAAGAGACCCAGTACTTC
TRBV7-9	-	-	TRBJ2-3	CASSFQRVTDTQYF	TGTGCCAGCAGCTTCCAGCGGGTCACAGATACGCAGTATTTT
TRBV6-5	-	-	TRBJ2-5	CASSYSSRGGETQYF	TGTGCCAGCAGTTACTCGTCAAGGGGCGGCGAGACCCAGTACTTC
TRBV18	-	-	TRBJ2-5	CASSPSETQYF	TGTGCCAGCTCACCTTCTGAGACCCAGTACTTC
TRBV5-1	-	-	TRBJ2-2	CASSLVAGSNGELFF	TGCGCCAGCAGCTTGGTTGCAGGGTCCAACGGGGAGCTGTTTTTT
TRBV6-2/TRBV6-3	TRBD1	few	TRBJ1-5	CASSYDTGGIPEQPQHF	TGTGCCAGCAGTTACGATACAGGGGGGATACCAGAGCAGCCCCAGCATTTT
TRBV14	TRBD1	-	TRBJ2-3	CASSPYWDRGRADTQYF	TGTGCCAGCAGCCCGTATTGGGACAGGGGGCGTGCAGATACGCAGTATTTT
TRBV2	-	-	TRBJ2-3	CASSTRHTDTQYF	TGTGCCAGCTCTACCAGACACACAGATACGCAGTATTTT
TRBV9	-	few	TRBJ1-3	CASSVQSGGSGNTIYF	TGTGCCAGCAGCGTACAATCGGGGGGCTCTGGAAACACCATATATTTT
TRBV10-3	TRBD1	-	TRBJ2-1	CAIRGGNHNEQFF	TGTGCCATCAGAGGGGGCAACCACAATGAGCAGTTCTTC
TRBV28	-	-	TRBJ1-2	CASSSDINYGYTF	TGTGCCAGCAGCTCCGACATTAACTATGGCTACACCTTC
TRBV14	-	once	TRBJ2-7	CASSTRGRGSYEQYF	TGTGCCAGCTCGACAAGGGGGAGGGGCTCCTACGAGCAGTACTTC
TRBV28	TRBD1	-	TRBJ1-1	CASTATRGEAFF	TGTGCCAGCACCGCCACCAGGGGGGAAGCTTTCTTT
TRBV3-1/TRBV3-2	-	-	TRBJ2-7	CASSRLAQVVYEQYF	TGTGCCAGCAGTCGCCTAGCGCAAGTCGTCTACGAGCAGTACTTC
TRBV6-5	TRBD2	-	TRBJ2-3	CASLSGSRYTQYF	TGTGCCAGTCTTAGCGGGAGCAGATATACGCAGTATTTT
TRBV29-1	TRBD2	-	TRBJ2-7	CSVGGTSGNYEQYF	TGCAGCGTAGGAGGGACTAGCGGGAACTACGAGCAGTACTTC
TRBV28	-	-	TRBJ1-1	CASSFSIRVGLAEAFF	TGTGCCAGCAGTTTTTCTATTCGGGTTGGATTGGCTGAAGCTTTCTTT
TRBV6-2/TRBV6-3	-	many	TRBJ1-2	CASSMTELDYGYTF	TGTGCCAGCAGCATGACTGAATTGGACTATGGCTACACCTTC
TRBV11-2	TRBD1	-	TRBJ2-7	CASSLGQDRGYEQYF	TGTGCCAGCAGCTTAGGCCAGGACAGGGGATACGAGCAGTACTTC
TRBV4-3	-	-	TRBJ2-2	CASSQMAVASTGELFF	TGCGCCAGCAGCCAAATGGCGGTGGCAAGCACCGGGGAGCTGTTTTTT
TRBV7-8	-	-	TRBJ2-3	CASSPGLTRADTQYF	TGTGCCAGCAGCCCTGGATTAACGCGGGCAGATACGCAGTATTTT
TRBV18	-	-	TRBJ1-2	CASSPTGREGYTF	TGTGCCAGCTCACCGACAGGAAGGGAAGGCTACACCTTC
TRBV5-5	-	-	TRBJ2-5	CASSFPPPEETQYF	TGTGCCAGCAGCTTCCCCCCGCCCGAGGAGACCCAGTACTTC
TRBV28	TRBD2	-	TRBJ2-1	CASSIPSGSPAEQFF	TGTGCCAGCAGTATACCTAGCGGGAGCCCCGCTGAGCAGTTCTTC
TRBV7-9	-	-	TRBJ1-1	CASSLAPDSSEAFF	TGTGCCAGCAGCTTAGCCCCGGACAGCTCTGAAGCTTTCTTT
TRBV3-1/TRBV3-2	-	-	TRBJ2-5	CASSQETPAGTQYF	TGTGCCAGCAGCCAAGAAACACCAGCGGGGACCCAGTACTTC
TRBV7-9	-	-	TRBJ1-3	CASILDGGPGNTIYF	TGTGCCAGCATCCTCGACGGGGGGCCTGGAAACACCATATATTTT
TRBV6-5	TRBD1	once	TRBJ2-3	CASIKQGVRTDTQYF	TGTGCCAGCATAAAACAGGGGGTACGCACAGATACGCAGTATTTT
TRBV7-9	-	few	TRBJ1-4	CASSGRVSTNEKLFF	TGTGCCAGCAGCGGGCGAGTCTCAACTAATGAAAAACTGTTTTTT
TRBV6-2/TRBV6-3	TRBD2	-	TRBJ2-7	CASSRDYAYEQYF	TGTGCCAGCAGTCGGGACTACGCCTACGAGCAGTACTTC
TRBV4-1	TRBD2	-	TRBJ2-7	CASSPGTSGRARTYEQYF	TGCGCCAGCAGCCCGGGGACTAGCGGGAGGGCCCGCACCTACGAGCAGTACTTC
TRBV6-4	TRBD1	-	TRBJ1-5	CASSLDRGQPQHF	TGTGCCAGCAGCCTTGACAGGGGTCAGCCCCAGCATTTT
TRBV11-2	TRBD2	-	TRBJ2-1	CASSQTAGLASSEQFF	TGTGCCAGCAGCCAAACAGCGGGACTAGCCAGTAGTGAGCAGTTCTTC
TRBV7-3	TRBD2	large	TRBJ2-3	CASSPSGGKADTQYF	TGTGCCAGCAGCCCTAGCGGGGGAAAGGCAGATACGCAGTATTTT
TRBV2	-	-	TRBJ2-5	CASSEQAGLAQETQYF	TGTGCCAGCAGTGAACAGGCGGGGTTGGCGCAAGAGACCCAGTACTTC
TRBV6-1	-	-	TRBJ1-1	CASSEDGLAGPFF	TGTGCCAGCAGTGAAGATGGCTTAGCGGGTCCTTTCTTT
TRBV3-1/TRBV3-2	-	-	TRBJ1-1	CASSQDRRVRAFF	TGTGCCAGCAGCCAAGATAGGAGGGTAAGAGCTTTCTTT
TRBV20-1	-	-	TRBJ1-3	CSARPLNTIYF	TGCAGTGCTAGACCCCTAAACACCATATATTTT
TRBV3-1/TRBV3-2	TRBD2	-	TRBJ2-1	CASRGAGTSNNEQFF	TGTGCCAGCAGGGGAGCCGGGACTAGTAACAATGAGCAGTTCTTC
TRBV6-5	TRBD1	-	TRBJ1-5	CASNRGNSNQPQHF	TGTGCCAGTAACAGGGGGAATAGCAATCAGCCCCAGCATTTT